The 6 T cell receptor beta chains below come from one sample, sequenced in a study of blood T cell repertoires in COVID-19 (TCRdb year 2020). The library was built by means of the immunoSEQ multiplex PCR assay. TCRdb carries this immuneACCESS record with in-frame sequences only. Its versions omit some clonotypes, under half of them owing to an unresolved V gene in the studies checked, with the rest unexplained. For this sample the table gives under 300,000 clones, of which about 80% were detected only once. 4.5% to 6% of the sample comes from the top ten. Sequencing was performed on peripheral blood. The receptors were gathered from a woman of 80 years or more with active or convalescent COVID-19.

This chain joins TRBV18 and TRBJ1-5; 10 bases fit TRBD1. Per the germline V gene, CDR1 is KGHSH and CDR2 is LQKENI. CDR3 length equals 16 residues. Trimming took 5 bases from V and 2 from J; bases not matched to a gene: 6. In nucleotides, the CDR3 is TGTGCCAGCTCATCGGACAGGGGGTTCGGCAATCAGCCCCAGCATTTT. The encoded protein is CASSSDRGFGNQPQHF.

This clone came up once. The chain recombines TRBV6-2 or TRBV6-3 with TRBJ1-4; D perhaps matches TRBD1 (5 bases). CDR3 length equals 13 residues. CDR1 is MNHEY and CDR2 is SVGEGT in the germline V gene. V was trimmed by 4 bases and J by 8 bases, leaving 11 bases between them. The CDR3 DNA is TGTGCCAGCAGTTCAATCCAGGGAGAAAAACTGTTTTTT. Amino acid sequence: CASSSIQGEKLFF.

The J gene is TRBJ1-4, the V gene TRBV7-9, with D perhaps matching TRBD1 (6 bases). V lost 4 bases to trimming and J lost 0 bases, with 9 bases between them. CDR1 and CDR2 (germline): SEHNR, FQNEAQ (reference sequence). The CDR3 sequence is 15 residues long. The CDR3 protein is CASSSEGATNEKLFF. CDR3 bases: TGTGCCAGCAGCTCCGAGGGGGCAACTAATGAAAAACTGTTTTTT.

The J gene is TRBJ1-1, the V gene TRBV2; D unclear. CDR1 and CDR2 (germline): SNHLY, FYNNEI. The CDR3 runs 12 residues. V gave up 8 bases and J gave up 3 bases, with 10 bases separating them. The CDR3 spells CASQRLYTEAFF. The CDR3, as DNA: TGTGCCAGCCAGCGGCTGTACACTGAAGCTTTCTTT.

The genes are TRBV7-2 and TRBJ1-6; perhaps TRBD1 as D (5 bases). Germline CDR1 is SGHTA and CDR2 is FQGNSA. Between the trimmed V and J ends, which lost 5 bases and 14 bases, there was a span of 22 bases. This CDR3 is 15 amino acids long. CDR3 in amino acids: CASSPALGVGYALHF. The CDR3, as DNA: TGTGCCAGCAGCCCAGCCCTAGGGGTTGGATACGCCCTCCACTTT.

This sequence joins TRBV15 and TRBJ1-2; D uncertain. Trimming removed 3 bases at V and 3 bases at J, with 11 bases between. The CDR3 runs 14 residues. Germline V CDR1 and CDR2: LNHNV, YYDKDF (reference sequence). The CDR3 sequence: CATSRGGRDYGYTF. The CDR3 DNA reads as TGTGCCACCAGCAGGGGAGGGAGGGACTATGGCTACACCTTC.